Below are 14 T cell receptor beta chains sequenced from a single sample in a study of CD8 T cells in Susac syndrome. When the RNA was reverse transcribed, random hexamers were used with an input of 0.5 to 1 ug. TCRdb re-called the immunoSEQ multiplex PCR reads through MiXCR, storing one row per CDR3 protein. The sample has more than 65,000 distinct CDR3 sequences, around 96% seen once; the top ten hold about 0.6%. Sequencing input: CD8+ T cells from PBMCs. These receptors all stem from a human donor with multiple sclerosis.

J is TRBJ2-1 and V is TRBV27; perhaps D is TRBD1 or TRBD2 (5 bases each). V lost 1 base, J lost 5 bases, and 9 bases lay in between. From germline, CDR1 is MNHEY and CDR2 SMNVEV (reference sequence). This CDR3 is 14 amino acids long. Here the CDR3 DNA reads TGTGCCAGCAGTTTATTGGGGGTCCACAATGAGCAGTTCTTC. This gives the protein CASSLLGVHNEQFF.

For the CDR3, the DNA is TGTGCCTGGAGTGTGGAGGGCAGGGACACAGATACGCAGTATTTT. Amino acid sequence: CAWSVEGRDTDTQYF. The chain couples TRBV30 to TRBJ2-3; possible D gene TRBD2, 6 bases. Germline lookup yields CDR1 GTSNPN and CDR2 SVGIG (reference sequence). The V end was cut by 0 bases, the J end by 2 bases, with 12 bases between. The CDR3 runs 15 residues.

The V call is TRBV3-1, the J call TRBJ1-5; D possibly corresponds to TRBD1 (6 bases). Between the trimmed V and J ends, which lost 0 bases and 7 bases, there was a span of 13 bases. This CDR3 is built from 15 residues. Germline lookup yields CDR1 LGHDT and CDR2 YNNKEL (reference sequence). The CDR3, as DNA: TGTGCCAGCAGCCAAGAGGTGTCAGGGGCCCAGCCCCAGCATTTT. Translating it yields CASSQEVSGAQPQHF.

V is TRBV20-1 and J is TRBJ2-7; 9 bases line up with TRBD2. CDR3 length: 14 amino acids. CDR1 and CDR2 (germline): DFQATT, SNEGSKA (reference sequence). The junction had 4 bases not matched to a gene; V was cut back by 2 bases and J by 2 bases. The CDR3 is CSARRLAGTYEQYF. For the CDR3, the DNA is TGCAGTGCTAGACGTCTAGCGGGAACCTACGAGCAGTACTTC.

The chain links TRBV29-1 to TRBJ2-7, with 8 bases fitting TRBD2. Losses at the gene ends were 0 bases for V and 1 base for J; bases not matched to a gene: 5. The length of the CDR3 is 15 residues. CDR1 and CDR2 from the germline V gene are SQVTM and ANQGSEA. Written as DNA, the CDR3 is TGCAGCGTTGAAGATGGGGCTAGCGGGTCCTACGAGCAGTACTTC. Its protein product is CSVEDGASGSYEQYF.

V gene TRBV6-5 combines with J gene TRBJ1-2, with a tentative D call TRBD1 (5 bases). The V end was cut by 0 bases, the J end by 8 bases, with 7 bases between. This CDR3 is built from 12 residues. Germline CDR1 MNHEY, CDR2 SVGAGI. This CDR3 is CASSYSGGGYTF. In nucleotides, the CDR3 is TGTGCCAGCAGTTACTCGGGGGGAGGCTACACCTTC.

This clonotype was counted a single time. This chain uses TRBV2 with TRBJ2-1; TRBD1 aligns across 7 bases. Germline-derived CDR1 and CDR2 are SNHLY and FYNNEI. V was clipped by 6 bases and J by 3 bases; unmatched bases: 5. This CDR3 is 14 amino acids long. CDR3 residues: CASRGTDDYNEQFF. CDR3 DNA sequence: TGTGCCAGCAGGGGGACAGATGACTACAATGAGCAGTTCTTC. Together with reference TRBV2 and TRBJ2-1, the CDR3 gives the full variable domain: EPEVTQTPSHQVTQMGQEVILRCVPISNHLYFYWYRQILGQKVEFLVSFYNNEISEKSEIFDDQFSVERPDGSNFTLKIRSTKLEDSAMYFCASRGTDDYNEQFFGPGTRLTVL.

The J gene is TRBJ2-5, the V gene TRBV7-9; D possibly corresponds to TRBD1 (6 bases). The CDR3 has 14 residues. CDR1 and CDR2 (germline): SEHNR, FQNEAQ (reference sequence). V shed 5 bases and J shed 3 bases, with 13 bases lying between them. The CDR3 bases are TGTGCCAGCAGCGCGTTGACAGGAGAAGAGACCCAGTACTTC. Translating gives CASSALTGEETQYF.

Here the CDR3 reads CASSLLGVYEQYF. The DNA for the CDR3 is TGTGCCAGCAGTTTACTGGGGGTCTACGAGCAGTACTTC. The rearrangement uses TRBV12-3 or TRBV12-4 and TRBJ2-7; D may be TRBD1 or TRBD2 (5 bases each). Trimming cost V 2 bases and J 3 bases, with 8 bases left between them. This CDR3 spans 13 amino acids.

J is TRBJ1-1 and V is TRBV5-1; D ambiguous. Germline assignment: CDR1 SGHRS and CDR2 YFSETQ. Trimming removed 6 bases from V and 4 bases from J, with 19 bases in between. The CDR3 contains 15 residues. The CDR3 loop reads CASTPTFDGPTEAFF. The CDR3 DNA reads as TGCGCCAGCACCCCGACCTTTGACGGACCCACTGAAGCTTTCTTT.

The chain carries TRBV7-9 and TRBJ2-7; a possible D gene is TRBD1 (5 bases). V shed 5 bases and J shed 3 bases, with 8 bases lying between them. The CDR3 sequence is 12 residues long. The germline gives CDR1 SEHNR, CDR2 FQNEAQ (reference sequence). Written as DNA, the CDR3 is TGTGCCAGCAGCCTCAGGGACTACGAGCAGTACTTC. As protein: CASSLRDYEQYF.

The chain links TRBV5-6 to TRBJ1-4; 8 positions agree with TRBD1. The CDR3 extends over 15 amino acids. Trimming at V came to 4 bases and at J to 8 bases, leaving 10 bases not matched to a gene. CDR1 SGHDT and CDR2 YYEEEE come from the germline V gene. The CDR3: CASSEAGGAGEKLFF. CDR3 DNA sequence: TGTGCCAGCAGCGAAGCAGGGGGCGCGGGAGAAAAACTGTTTTTT.

This rearrangement joins TRBV27 to TRBJ2-6; no definite D call. V lost 0 bases to trimming and J lost 2 bases, with 2 bases between them. The CDR3 has 14 residues. Germline CDR1 MNHEY, CDR2 SMNVEV (reference sequence). CDR3 protein: CASSLSAGANVLTF. CDR3 nucleotides: TGTGCCAGCAGTTTATCGGCTGGGGCCAACGTCCTGACTTTC.

This rearrangement joins TRBV5-8 to TRBJ2-3; D is undetermined. The V and J ends lost 4 bases and 3 bases respectively, with 6 bases between them. CDR1 and CDR2 from the germline V gene are SGHTS and YDEGEE. The CDR3 contains 12 residues. CDR3 region: CASSPDTDTQYF. The CDR3 DNA is TGTGCCAGCAGCCCTGATACAGATACGCAGTATTTT.